One and the same sample provided the 4 T cell receptor beta chains below, sequenced in a study of cytomegalovirus exposure and HLA in healthy donors. The PCR used 60 Vbeta and 13 Jbeta primers. Sequenced by immunoSEQ multiplex PCR; TCRdb stores in-frame clones only, minus some. The top ten hold around 2.9% of the sample, which has under 200,000 clones, roughly 60% seen once. The sample was PBMCs. The receptor set was obtained from a middle-aged man in good health and CMV-seronegative.

This sequence joins TRBV7-3 and TRBJ2-1; 14 bases agree with TRBD2. The CDR3 has 15 residues. CDR1 is SGHTA and CDR2 is FQGTGA in the germline V gene. The V segment lost 5 bases and the J segment 8 bases; nucleotides outside the gene matches: 5. The CDR3 reads CASSAGLAGVDEQFF. In nucleotides, the CDR3 is TGTGCCAGCAGCGCGGGACTAGCGGGAGTCGATGAGCAGTTCTTC. The full variable domain, completed using reference TRBV7-3 and TRBJ2-1, is GAGVSQTPSNKVTEKGKYVELRCDPISGHTALYWYRQSLGQGPEFLIYFQGTGAADDSGLPNDRFFAVRPEGSVSTLKIQRTERGDSAVYLCASSAGLAGVDEQFFGPGTRLTVL.

V is TRBV7-2 and J is TRBJ1-1, with D maybe TRBD1 (5 bases). Trimming left V 6 bases short and J 10 bases short, with 15 bases between. Germline assignment: CDR1 SGHTA and CDR2 FQGNSA. There are 12 residues in the CDR3. This CDR3 reads CASSEATGTAFF. The CDR3 DNA sequence: TGTGCCAGCAGTGAAGCCACAGGTACAGCTTTCTTT.

This chain connects TRBV10-3 to TRBJ2-7; 11 nucleotides align to TRBD1. Per the germline V gene, CDR1 is ENHRY and CDR2 is SYGVKD. The V and J ends lost 3 bases and 3 bases, in that order; junction bases with no gene match: 4. This CDR3 is 15 amino acids long. The CDR3 is CAISDRGQGVYEQYF. The CDR3 DNA reads as TGTGCCATCAGTGATAGGGGACAGGGGGTCTACGAGCAGTACTTC.

J is TRBJ1-2 and V is TRBV7-2; D uncertain. Germline loops: CDR1 SGHTA, CDR2 FQGNSA. Trimming removed 2 bases at V and 7 bases at J, with 11 bases between. The CDR3 is 13 residues long. CDR3 region: CASSLTESLGYTF. The CDR3 coding sequence is TGTGCCAGCAGCTTAACGGAGTCTCTTGGCTACACCTTC.